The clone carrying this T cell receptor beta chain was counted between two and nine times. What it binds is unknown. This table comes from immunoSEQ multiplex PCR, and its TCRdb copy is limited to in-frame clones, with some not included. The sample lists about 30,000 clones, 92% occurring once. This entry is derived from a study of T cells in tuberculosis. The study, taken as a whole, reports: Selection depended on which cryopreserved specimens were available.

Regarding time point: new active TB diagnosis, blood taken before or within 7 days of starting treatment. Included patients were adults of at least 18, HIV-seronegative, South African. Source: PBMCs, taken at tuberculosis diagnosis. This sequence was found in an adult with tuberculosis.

CDR3 region: CASSLAGLAGRHSSSYEQYF. In DNA, the CDR3 is TGTGCCAGCAGCTTAGCGGGACTAGCGGGGCGCCACTCAAGCTCCTACGAGCAGTACTTC. The chain carries TRBV7-2 and TRBJ2-7; TRBD2 matches 13 bases. The trim removed 0 bases at V and 0 bases at J, leaving 11 bases unmatched. The germline V gene encodes CDR1 SGHTA and CDR2 FQGNSA. This CDR3 spans 20 amino acids.